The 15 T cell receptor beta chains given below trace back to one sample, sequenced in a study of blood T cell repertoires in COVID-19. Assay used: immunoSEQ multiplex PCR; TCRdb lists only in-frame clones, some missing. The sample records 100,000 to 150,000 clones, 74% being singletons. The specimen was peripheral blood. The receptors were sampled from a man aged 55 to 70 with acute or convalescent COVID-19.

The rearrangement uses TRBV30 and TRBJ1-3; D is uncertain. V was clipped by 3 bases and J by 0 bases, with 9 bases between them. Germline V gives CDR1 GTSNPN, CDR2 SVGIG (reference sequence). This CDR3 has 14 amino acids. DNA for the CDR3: TGTGCCTGGAGCGAGGACTTCTCTGGAAACACCATATATTTT. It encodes CAWSEDFSGNTIYF.

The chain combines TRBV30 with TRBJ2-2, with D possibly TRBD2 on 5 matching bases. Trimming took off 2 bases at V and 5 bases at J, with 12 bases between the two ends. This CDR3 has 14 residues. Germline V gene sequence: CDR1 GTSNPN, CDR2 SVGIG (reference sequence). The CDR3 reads CAWSRLRGTGELFF. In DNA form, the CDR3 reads TGTGCCTGGAGTCGCCTCCGGGGTACCGGGGAGCTGTTTTTT.

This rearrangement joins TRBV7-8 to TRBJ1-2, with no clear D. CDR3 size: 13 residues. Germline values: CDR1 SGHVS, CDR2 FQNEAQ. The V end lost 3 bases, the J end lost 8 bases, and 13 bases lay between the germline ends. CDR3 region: CASSLWGAGGYTF. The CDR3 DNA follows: TGTGCCAGCAGCTTGTGGGGAGCGGGCGGCTACACCTTC.

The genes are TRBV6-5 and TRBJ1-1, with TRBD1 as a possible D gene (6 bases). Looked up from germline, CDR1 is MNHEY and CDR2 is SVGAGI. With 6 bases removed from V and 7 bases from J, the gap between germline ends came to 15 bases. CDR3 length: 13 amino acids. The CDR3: CASRYREEGEAFF. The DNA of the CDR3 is TGTGCCAGCAGGTACAGGGAAGAGGGTGAAGCTTTCTTT.

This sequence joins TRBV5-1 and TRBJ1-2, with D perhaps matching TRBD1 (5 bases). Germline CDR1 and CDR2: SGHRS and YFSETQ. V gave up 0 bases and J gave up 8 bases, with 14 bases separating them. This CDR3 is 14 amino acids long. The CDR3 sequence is CASSLGTGTWGYTF. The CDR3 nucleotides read TGCGCCAGCAGCTTGGGCACGGGGACTTGGGGCTACACCTTC. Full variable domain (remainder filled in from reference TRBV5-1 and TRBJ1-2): KAGVTQTPRYLIKTRGQQVTLSCSPISGHRSVSWYQQTPGQGLQFLFEYFSETQRNKGNFPGRFSGRQFSNSRSEMNVSTLELGDSALYLCASSLGTGTWGYTFGSGTRLTVV.

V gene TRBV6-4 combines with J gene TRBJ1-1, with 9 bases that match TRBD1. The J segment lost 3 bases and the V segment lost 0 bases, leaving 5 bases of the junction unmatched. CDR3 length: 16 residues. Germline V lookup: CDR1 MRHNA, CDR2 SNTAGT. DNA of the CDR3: TGTGCCAGCAGTGACTCCGCCGGGACAGGGCACACTGAAGCTTTCTTT. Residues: CASSDSAGTGHTEAFF.

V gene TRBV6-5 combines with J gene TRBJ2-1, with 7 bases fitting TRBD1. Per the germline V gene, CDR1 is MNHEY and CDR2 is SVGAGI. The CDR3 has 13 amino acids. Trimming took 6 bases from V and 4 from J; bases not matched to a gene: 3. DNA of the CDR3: TGTGCCAGCAGGAAGACAGGGTACAATGAGCAGTTCTTC. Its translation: CASRKTGYNEQFF.

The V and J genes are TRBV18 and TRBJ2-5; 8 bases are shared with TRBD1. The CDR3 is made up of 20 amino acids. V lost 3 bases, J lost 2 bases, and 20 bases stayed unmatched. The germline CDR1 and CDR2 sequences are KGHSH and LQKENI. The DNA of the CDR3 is TGTGCCAGCTCACCCCAAAGAAGTATCCGGGACAGGAACTTGCAAGAGACCCAGTACTTC. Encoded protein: CASSPQRSIRDRNLQETQYF.

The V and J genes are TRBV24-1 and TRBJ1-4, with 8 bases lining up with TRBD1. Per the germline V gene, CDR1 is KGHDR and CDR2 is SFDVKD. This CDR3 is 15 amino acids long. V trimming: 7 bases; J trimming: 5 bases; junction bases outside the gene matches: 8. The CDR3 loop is CATSHRTGKNEKLFF. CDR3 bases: TGTGCCACCAGCCATAGGACAGGGAAGAATGAAAAACTGTTTTTT.

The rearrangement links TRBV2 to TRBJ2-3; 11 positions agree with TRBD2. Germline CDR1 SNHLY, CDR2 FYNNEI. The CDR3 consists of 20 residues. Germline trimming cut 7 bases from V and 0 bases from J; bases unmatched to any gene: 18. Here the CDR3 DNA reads TGTGCCAGCACCCCTCCACCCGGGACTAGCGGAACCCCTAGCACAGATACGCAGTATTTT. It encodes CASTPPPGTSGTPSTDTQYF.

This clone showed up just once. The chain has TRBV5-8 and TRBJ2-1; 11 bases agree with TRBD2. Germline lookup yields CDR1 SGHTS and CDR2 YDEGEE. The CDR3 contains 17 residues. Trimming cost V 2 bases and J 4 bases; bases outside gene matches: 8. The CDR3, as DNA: TGTGCCAGCAGCTTTTTACTCCTAGCGGGGGGATACAATGAGCAGTTCTTC. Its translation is CASSFLLLAGGYNEQFF.

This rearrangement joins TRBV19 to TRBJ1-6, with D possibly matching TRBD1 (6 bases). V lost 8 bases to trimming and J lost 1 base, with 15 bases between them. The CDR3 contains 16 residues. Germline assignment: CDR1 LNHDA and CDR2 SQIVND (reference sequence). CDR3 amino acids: CASALDSRSYNSPLHF. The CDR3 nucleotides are TGTGCCAGTGCTTTGGACAGCCGGTCCTATAATTCACCCCTCCACTTT.

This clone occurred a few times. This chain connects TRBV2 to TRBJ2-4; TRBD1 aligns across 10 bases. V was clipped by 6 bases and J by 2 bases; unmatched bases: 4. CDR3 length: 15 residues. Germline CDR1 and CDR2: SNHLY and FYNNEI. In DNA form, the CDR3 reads TGTGCCAGCAGAGGGACAGGGGTGTCCAAAAACATTCAGTACTTC. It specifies CASRGTGVSKNIQYF.

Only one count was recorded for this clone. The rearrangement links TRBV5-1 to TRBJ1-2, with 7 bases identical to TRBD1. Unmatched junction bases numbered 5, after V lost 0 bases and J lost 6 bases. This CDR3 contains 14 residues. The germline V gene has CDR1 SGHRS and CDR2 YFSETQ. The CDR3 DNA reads TGCGCCAGCAGCTTGGACAGGGGAGCAAATGGCTACACCTTC. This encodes CASSLDRGANGYTF.

DNA of the CDR3: TGTGCCAACCCCCGCCGGGGGGCGCGATTTCAAGAGACCCAGTACTTC. Residues: CANPRRGARFQETQYF. The rearrangement joins TRBV21-1 to TRBJ2-5; the table calls TRBD2, which could not be checked here. TRBV21-1 is noted as a pseudogene. The CDR3 is made up of 16 amino acids.